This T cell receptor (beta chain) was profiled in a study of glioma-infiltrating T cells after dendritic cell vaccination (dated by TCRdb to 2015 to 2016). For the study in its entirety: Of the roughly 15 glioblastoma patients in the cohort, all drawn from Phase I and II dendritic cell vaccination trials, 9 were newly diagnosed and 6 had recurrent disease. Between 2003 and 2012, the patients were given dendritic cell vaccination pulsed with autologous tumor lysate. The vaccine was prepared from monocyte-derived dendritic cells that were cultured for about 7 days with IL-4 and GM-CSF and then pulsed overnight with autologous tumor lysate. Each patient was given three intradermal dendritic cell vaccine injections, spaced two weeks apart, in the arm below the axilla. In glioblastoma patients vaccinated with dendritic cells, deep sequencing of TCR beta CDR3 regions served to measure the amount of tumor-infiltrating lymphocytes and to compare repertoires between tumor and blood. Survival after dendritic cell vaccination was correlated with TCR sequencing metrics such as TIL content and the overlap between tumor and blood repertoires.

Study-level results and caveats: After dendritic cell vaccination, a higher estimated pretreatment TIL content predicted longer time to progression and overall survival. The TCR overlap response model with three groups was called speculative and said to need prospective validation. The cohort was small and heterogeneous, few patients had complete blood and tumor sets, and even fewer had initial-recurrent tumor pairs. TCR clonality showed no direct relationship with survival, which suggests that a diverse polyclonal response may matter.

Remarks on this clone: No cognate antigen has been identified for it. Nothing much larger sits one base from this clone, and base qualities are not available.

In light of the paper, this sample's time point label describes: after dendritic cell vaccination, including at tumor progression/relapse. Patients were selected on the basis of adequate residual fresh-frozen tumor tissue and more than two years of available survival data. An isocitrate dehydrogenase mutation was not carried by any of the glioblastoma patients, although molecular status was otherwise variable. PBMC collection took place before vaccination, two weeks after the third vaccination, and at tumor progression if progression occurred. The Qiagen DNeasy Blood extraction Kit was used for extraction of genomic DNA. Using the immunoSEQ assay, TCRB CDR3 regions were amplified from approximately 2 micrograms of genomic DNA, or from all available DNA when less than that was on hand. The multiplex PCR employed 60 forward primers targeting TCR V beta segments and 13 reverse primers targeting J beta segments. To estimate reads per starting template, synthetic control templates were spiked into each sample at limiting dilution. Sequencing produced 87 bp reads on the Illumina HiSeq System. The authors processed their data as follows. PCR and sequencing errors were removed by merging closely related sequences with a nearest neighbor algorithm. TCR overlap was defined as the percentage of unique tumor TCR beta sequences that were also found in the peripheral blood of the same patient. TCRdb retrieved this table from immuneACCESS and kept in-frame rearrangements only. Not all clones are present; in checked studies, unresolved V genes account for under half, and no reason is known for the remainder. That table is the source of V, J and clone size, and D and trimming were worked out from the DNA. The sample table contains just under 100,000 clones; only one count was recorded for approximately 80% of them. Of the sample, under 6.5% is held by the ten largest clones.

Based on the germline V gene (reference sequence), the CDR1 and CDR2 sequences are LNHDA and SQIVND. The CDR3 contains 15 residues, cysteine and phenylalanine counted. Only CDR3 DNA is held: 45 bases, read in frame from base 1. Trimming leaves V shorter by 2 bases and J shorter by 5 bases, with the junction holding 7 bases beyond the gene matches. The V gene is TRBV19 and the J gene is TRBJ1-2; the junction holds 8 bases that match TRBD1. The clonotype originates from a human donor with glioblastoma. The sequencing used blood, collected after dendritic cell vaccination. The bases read TGTGCCAGTAGTATATACGGACAGGGTGGGTATGGCTACACCTTC. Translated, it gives CASSIYGQGGYGYTF.